These 8 T cell receptor beta chains share one sample of origin, sequenced in a study of blood T cell repertoires in COVID-19. TCRdb's table, derived via immunoSEQ multiplex PCR, lists solely in-frame clones and lacks some. The sample has approximately 200,000 clones; over 75% are singletons. The sample was peripheral blood. These receptors were collected from a man aged 45-65 years with acute or convalescent COVID-19.

The rearrangement joins TRBV4-1 to TRBJ1-3, with D perhaps TRBD1 (5 bases). V was cut by 0 bases and J by 7 bases, with 10 bases left in between. This CDR3 region has 14 residues. Germline CDR1 reads MGHRA; CDR2 reads YSYEKL. The CDR3 loop is CASSQEPGRNTIYF. For the CDR3, the DNA is TGCGCCAGCAGCCAAGAACCAGGGCGGAACACCATATATTTT.

The chain couples TRBV9 to TRBJ1-1; D gene ambiguous. V lost 0 bases and J 1 base, leaving 13 bases between the germline ends. CDR1 SGDLS and CDR2 YYNGEE come from the germline V gene. This CDR3 contains 16 residues. CDR3 DNA sequence: TGTGCCAGCAGCGTAGGAGGAAGTGCTAGGAACACTGAAGCTTTCTTT. Amino acid sequence: CASSVGGSARNTEAFF.

The chain employs TRBV19 and TRBJ2-2; 11 bases are a match to TRBD1. V shed 4 bases, J shed 7 bases, and the junction held 8 bases outside the gene matches. This CDR3 region has 16 residues. Looked up from germline, CDR1 is LNHDA and CDR2 is SQIVND (reference sequence). CDR3 bases: TGTGCCAGTAGTAAAACCGGGACAGGGGGGTTCGGGGAGCTGTTTTTT. Amino acid sequence: CASSKTGTGGFGELFF.

There are a few counts of this clone. The chain employs TRBV27 and TRBJ1-2; 8 positions match TRBD1. The CDR3 runs to 15 residues. Germline CDR1 MNHEY, CDR2 SMNVEV (reference sequence). The V segment lost 2 bases and the J segment 3 bases; nucleotides outside the gene matches: 5. CDR3 region: CASSLTGQGDYGYTF. The CDR3 nucleotides read TGTGCCAGCAGTTTAACCGGACAGGGAGACTATGGCTACACCTTC.

The V call is TRBV28, the J call TRBJ1-4, with D perhaps TRBD1 (5 bases). The germline V and J ends were trimmed by 4 bases and 4 bases, with 16 bases remaining between them. The CDR3 has 16 residues. Germline V gene data show CDR1 as MDHEN and CDR2 as SYDVKM. The CDR3 sequence: CASSWGGGWGNEKLFF. The DNA of the CDR3 is TGTGCCAGCAGTTGGGGGGGAGGATGGGGTAATGAAAAACTGTTTTTT. The variable domain in full, completed from reference TRBV28 and TRBJ1-4, reads DVKVTQSSRYLVKRTGEKVFLECVQDMDHENMFWYRQDPGLGLRLIYFSYDVKMKEKGDIPEGYSVSREKKERFSLILESASTNQTSMYLCASSWGGGWGNEKLFFGSGTQLSVL.

The V and J genes are TRBV5-1 and TRBJ1-1; TRBD1 matches 10 bases. V shed 0 bases and J 7 bases; nucleotides not matched to a gene: 9. Germline V gene data show CDR1 as SGHRS and CDR2 as YFSETQ. The CDR3 is made up of 16 amino acids. The CDR3 DNA reads as TGCGCCAGCAGCTTGGGAGTTATGGACAGGGGGAGTGAAGCTTTCTTT. Its protein is CASSLGVMDRGSEAFF.

V is TRBV7-8 and J is TRBJ1-3, with D possibly TRBD1 on 6 matching bases. In germline, CDR1 is SGHVS, CDR2 FQNEAQ. The CDR3 runs 17 residues. V lost 5 bases, J lost 0 bases, and 17 bases lay in between. The CDR3 protein is CASSRRQALVSGNTIYF. The CDR3 coding sequence is TGTGCCAGCAGCCGGAGACAGGCGCTCGTCTCTGGAAACACCATATATTTT.

The CDR3 region has the DNA TGTGCCAGCAGCCAAGGCCCCGGGTCCCTTGAGCAGTTCTTC. Residues: CASSQGPGSLEQFF. V gene TRBV14 combines with J gene TRBJ2-1; D remains ambiguous. V lost 1 base, J lost 9 bases, and 13 bases lay in between. Germline CDR1 reads SGHDN; CDR2 reads FVKESK. The CDR3 spans 14 residues.